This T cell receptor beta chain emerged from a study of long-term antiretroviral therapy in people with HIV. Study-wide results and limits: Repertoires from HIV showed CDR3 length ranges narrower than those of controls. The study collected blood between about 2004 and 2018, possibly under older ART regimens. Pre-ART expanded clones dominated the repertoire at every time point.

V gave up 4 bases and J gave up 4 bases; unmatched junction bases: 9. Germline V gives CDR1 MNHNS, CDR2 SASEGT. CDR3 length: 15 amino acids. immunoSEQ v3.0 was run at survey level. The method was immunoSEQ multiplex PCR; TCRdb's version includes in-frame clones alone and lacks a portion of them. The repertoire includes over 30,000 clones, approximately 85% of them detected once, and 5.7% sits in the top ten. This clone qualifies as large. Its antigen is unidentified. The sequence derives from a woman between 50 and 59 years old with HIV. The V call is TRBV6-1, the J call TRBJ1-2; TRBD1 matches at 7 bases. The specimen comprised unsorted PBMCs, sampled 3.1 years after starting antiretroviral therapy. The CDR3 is CASSVEGAPPYGYTF. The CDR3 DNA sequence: TGTGCCAGCAGTGTTGAGGGGGCGCCCCCCTATGGCTACACCTTC.